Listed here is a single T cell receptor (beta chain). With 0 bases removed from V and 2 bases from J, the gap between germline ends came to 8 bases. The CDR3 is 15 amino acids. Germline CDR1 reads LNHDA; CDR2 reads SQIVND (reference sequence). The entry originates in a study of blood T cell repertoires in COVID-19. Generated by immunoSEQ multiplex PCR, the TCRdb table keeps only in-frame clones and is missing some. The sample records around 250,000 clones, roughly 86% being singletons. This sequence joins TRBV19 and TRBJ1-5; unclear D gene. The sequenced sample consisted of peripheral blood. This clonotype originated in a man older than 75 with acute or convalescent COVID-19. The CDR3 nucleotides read TGTGCCAGTAGTATAGATCCCCAGGGCAATCAGCCCCAGCATTTT. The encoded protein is CASSIDPQGNQPQHF.